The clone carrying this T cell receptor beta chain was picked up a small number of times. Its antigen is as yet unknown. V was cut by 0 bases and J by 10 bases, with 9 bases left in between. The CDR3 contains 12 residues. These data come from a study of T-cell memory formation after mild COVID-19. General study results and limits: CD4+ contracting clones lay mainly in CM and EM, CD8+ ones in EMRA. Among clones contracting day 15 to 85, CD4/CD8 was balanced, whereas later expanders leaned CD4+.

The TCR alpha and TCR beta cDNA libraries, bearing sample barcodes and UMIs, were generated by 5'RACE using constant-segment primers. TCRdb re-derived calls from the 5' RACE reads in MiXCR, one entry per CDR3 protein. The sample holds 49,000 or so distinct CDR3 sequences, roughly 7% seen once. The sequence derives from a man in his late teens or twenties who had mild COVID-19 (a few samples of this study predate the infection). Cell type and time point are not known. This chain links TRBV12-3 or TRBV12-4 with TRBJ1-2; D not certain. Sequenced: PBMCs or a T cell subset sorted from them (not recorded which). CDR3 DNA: TGTGCCAGCAGTTTAGCGGATGGGGACTACACCTTC. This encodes CASSLADGDYTF.